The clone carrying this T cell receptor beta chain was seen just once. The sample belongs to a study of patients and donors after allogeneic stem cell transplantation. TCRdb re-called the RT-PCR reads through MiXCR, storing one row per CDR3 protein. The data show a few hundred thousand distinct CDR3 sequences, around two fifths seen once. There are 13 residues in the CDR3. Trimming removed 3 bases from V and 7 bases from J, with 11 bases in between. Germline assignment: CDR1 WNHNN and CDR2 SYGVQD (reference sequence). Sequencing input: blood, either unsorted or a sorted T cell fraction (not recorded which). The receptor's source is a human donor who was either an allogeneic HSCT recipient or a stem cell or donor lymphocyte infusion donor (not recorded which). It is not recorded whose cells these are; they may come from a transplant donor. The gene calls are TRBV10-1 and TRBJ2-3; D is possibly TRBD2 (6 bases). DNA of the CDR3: TGCGCCAGCAGTGAAACGGGACTTAATACGCAGTATTTT. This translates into CASSETGLNTQYF.